The present T cell receptor (beta chain) was sequenced within a study of cytomegalovirus exposure and HLA in healthy donors. Background on the study: There were 350 to 450 genotyped donors. Of these, roughly 80% fell in the genetic ancestry cluster associated with self-reported Caucasian donors.

Germline-derived CDR1 and CDR2 are SGHTA and FQGTGA. The CDR3 has 14 residues. V was clipped by 0 bases and J by 9 bases; unmatched bases: 4. Findings of the study overall: Productive status was seen about 87% or about 30% of the time for most TCR beta V segments in an earlier analysis. TCR beta chains numbering 150 to 200 were designated cytomegalovirus-associated. What a later analysis showed was that several of the most significant clusters appeared linked to common viral pathogens.

The PCR made use of 60 Vbeta and 13 Jbeta primers. The assay was immunoSEQ multiplex PCR, and TCRdb's table has in-frame clones only and misses some. The data contain about 120,000 clones, approximately 80% of them singletons. With regard to this clone: Its antigen is unidentified.

The TCR sequence derives from a woman aged 18-30 years in good health and CMV-seronegative. The chain recombines TRBV7-3 with TRBJ2-3, with 9 bases aligning to TRBD1. Source material: PBMCs. In DNA, the CDR3 is TGTGCCAGCAGCTTAACAGGGACAGGGCAAACGCAGTATTTT. It specifies CASSLTGTGQTQYF.